Included here is one TCR beta chain sequence, with context. During active infection, Seattle patients enrolled and were then monitored through disease. The data are from a study of blood T cell repertoires in COVID-19. Background on the study: COVID-19 samples, acute and convalescent, were from the United States, Italy and Spain. Sources were T cells, B-cell-depleted T cells, or PBMCs; the material itself was cDNA or gDNA.

V lost 0 bases, J lost 5 bases, and 14 bases lay in between. The CDR3 consists of 15 residues. The germline gives CDR1 LGHDT, CDR2 YNNKEL (reference sequence). Clones were sequenced by immunoSEQ multiplex PCR, and TCRdb holds only the in-frame ones, with some missing. Of approximately 250,000 clones listed, approximately 88% were seen once; the top ten hold about 10%. The sequenced sample was peripheral blood. The V and J genes are TRBV3-1 (or the pseudogene TRBV3-2) and TRBJ2-7; tentative D call: TRBD2 (6 bases). The sequence derives from a woman aged 70 to 79 with COVID-19, enrolled during active disease. The CDR3: CASSQDLAGGDEQYF. The CDR3, as DNA: TGTGCCAGCAGCCAAGATCTCGCAGGAGGGGACGAGCAGTACTTC.